This TCR beta chain emerged from a study of early T cells in non-severe SARS-CoV-2 infection. TCRdb re-called the 5' RACE reads through MiXCR, storing one row per CDR3 protein. The table records about 84,000 distinct CDR3 sequences, around 10% of them present only once. V lost 5 bases and J lost 2, with 13 bases in between. There are 15 residues in the CDR3. Looked up from germline, CDR1 is SNHLY and CDR2 is FYNNEI. This clonotype was detected many times. V usage is TRBV2 and J usage is TRBJ2-4; tentatively, D is TRBD1 or TRBD2 (5 bases each). Sequenced sample: whole blood. The TCR originated in an adult who was a healthcare worker with PCR-confirmed SARS-CoV-2 infection or an uninfected control (not recorded which). CDR3 loop: CASSFLREPKNIQYF. The CDR3 DNA sequence: TGTGCCAGCAGTTTCCTCAGGGAGCCCAAAAACATTCAGTACTTC.